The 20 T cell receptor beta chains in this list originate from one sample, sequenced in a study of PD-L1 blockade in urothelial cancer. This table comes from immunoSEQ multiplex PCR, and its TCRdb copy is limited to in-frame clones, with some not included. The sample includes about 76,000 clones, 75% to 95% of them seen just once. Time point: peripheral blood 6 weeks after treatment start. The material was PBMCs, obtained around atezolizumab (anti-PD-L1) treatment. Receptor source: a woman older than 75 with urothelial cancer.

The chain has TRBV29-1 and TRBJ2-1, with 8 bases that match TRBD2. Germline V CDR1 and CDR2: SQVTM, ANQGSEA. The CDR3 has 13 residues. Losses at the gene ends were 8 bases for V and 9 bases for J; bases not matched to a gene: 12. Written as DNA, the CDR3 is TGCAGCACTGCCTCTTCTACTAGCGGTGAGCAGTTCTTC. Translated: CSTASSTSGEQFF.

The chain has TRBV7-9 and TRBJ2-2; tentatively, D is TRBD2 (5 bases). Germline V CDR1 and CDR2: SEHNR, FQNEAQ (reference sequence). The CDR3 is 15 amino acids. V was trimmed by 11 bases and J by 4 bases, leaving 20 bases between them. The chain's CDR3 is CAGLWRTAGTGELFF. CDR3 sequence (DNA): TGTGCCGGCCTCTGGAGGACCGCAGGCACCGGGGAGCTGTTTTTT.

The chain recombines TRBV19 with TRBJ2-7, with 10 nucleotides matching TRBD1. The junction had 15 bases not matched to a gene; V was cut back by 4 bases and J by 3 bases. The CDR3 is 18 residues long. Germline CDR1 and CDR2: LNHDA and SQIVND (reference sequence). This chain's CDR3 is CASSRRTGGSDGIYEQYF. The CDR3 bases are TGTGCCAGTAGTAGGCGGACAGGGGGTTCGGACGGTATCTACGAGCAGTACTTC. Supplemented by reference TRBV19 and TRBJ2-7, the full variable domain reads DGGITQSPKYLFRKEGQNVTLSCEQNLNHDAMYWYRQDPGQGLRLIYYSQIVNDFQKGDIAEGYSVSREKKESFPLTVTSAQKNPTAFYLCASSRRTGGSDGIYEQYFGPGTRLTVT.

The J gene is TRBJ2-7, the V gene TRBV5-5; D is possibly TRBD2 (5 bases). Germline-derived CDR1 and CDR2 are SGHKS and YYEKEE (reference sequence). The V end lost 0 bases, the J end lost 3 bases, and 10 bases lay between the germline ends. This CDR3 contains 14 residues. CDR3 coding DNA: TGTGCCAGCAGCTTGGGCGCCGGGAACTACGAGCAGTACTTC. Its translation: CASSLGAGNYEQYF.

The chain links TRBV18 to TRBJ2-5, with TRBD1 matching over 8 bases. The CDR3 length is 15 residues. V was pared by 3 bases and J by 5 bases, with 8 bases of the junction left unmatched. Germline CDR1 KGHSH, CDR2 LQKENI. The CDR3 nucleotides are TGTGCCAGCTCACCCCGAGGACAGGGATCGGAGACCCAGTACTTC. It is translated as CASSPRGQGSETQYF.

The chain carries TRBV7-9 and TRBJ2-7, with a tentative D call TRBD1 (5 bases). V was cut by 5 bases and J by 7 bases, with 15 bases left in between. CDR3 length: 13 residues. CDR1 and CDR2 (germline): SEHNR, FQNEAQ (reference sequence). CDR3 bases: TGTGCCAGCAGCCTCCAGGGTCGTGGAGAGCAGTACTTC. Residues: CASSLQGRGEQYF. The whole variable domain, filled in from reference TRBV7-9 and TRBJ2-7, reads DTGVSQNPRHKITKRGQNVTFRCDPISEHNRLYWYRQTLGQGPEFLTYFQNEAQLEKSRLLSDRFSAERPKGSFSTLEIQRTEQGDSAMYLCASSLQGRGEQYFGPGTRLTVT.

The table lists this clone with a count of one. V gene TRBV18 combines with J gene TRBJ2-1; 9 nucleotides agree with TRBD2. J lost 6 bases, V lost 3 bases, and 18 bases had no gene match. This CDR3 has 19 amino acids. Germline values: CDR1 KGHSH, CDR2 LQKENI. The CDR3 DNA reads TGTGCCAGCTCACCGTTGTCTAGCGGGGTTTTCCTACTTGCCAATGAGCAGTTCTTC. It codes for CASSPLSSGVFLLANEQFF.

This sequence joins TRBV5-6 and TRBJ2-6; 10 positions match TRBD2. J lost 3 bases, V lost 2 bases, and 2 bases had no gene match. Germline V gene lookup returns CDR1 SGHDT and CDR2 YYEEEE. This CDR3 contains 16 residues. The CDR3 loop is CASSLGLADGANVLTF. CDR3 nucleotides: TGTGCCAGCAGCTTAGGACTAGCGGATGGGGCCAACGTCCTGACTTTC.

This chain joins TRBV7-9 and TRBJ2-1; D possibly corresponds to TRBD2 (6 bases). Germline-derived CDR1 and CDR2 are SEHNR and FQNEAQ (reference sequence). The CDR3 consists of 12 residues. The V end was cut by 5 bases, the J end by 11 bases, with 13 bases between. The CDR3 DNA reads TGTGCCAGCAGCACGTTTAGCGGACAGCAGTTCTTC. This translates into CASSTFSGQQFF.

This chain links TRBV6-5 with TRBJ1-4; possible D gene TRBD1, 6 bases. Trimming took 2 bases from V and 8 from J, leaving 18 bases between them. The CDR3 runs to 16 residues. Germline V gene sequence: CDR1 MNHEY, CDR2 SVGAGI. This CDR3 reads CASSYGGLGAEEKLFF. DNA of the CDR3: TGTGCCAGCAGTTACGGGGGCCTGGGGGCGGAGGAAAAACTGTTTTTT.

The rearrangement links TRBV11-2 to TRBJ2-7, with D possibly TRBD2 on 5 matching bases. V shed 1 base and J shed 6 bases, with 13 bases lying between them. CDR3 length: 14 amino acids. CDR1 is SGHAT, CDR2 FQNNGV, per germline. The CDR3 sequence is CASSLGSRGGEQYF. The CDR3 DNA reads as TGTGCCAGCAGCTTAGGGTCCCGGGGTGGCGAGCAGTACTTC.

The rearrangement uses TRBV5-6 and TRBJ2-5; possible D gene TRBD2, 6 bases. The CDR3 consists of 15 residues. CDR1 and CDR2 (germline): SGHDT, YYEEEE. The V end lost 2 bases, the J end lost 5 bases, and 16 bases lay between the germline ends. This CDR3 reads CASSFEGRRGETQYF. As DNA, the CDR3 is TGTGCCAGCAGCTTCGAGGGGAGGAGAGGGGAGACCCAGTACTTC.

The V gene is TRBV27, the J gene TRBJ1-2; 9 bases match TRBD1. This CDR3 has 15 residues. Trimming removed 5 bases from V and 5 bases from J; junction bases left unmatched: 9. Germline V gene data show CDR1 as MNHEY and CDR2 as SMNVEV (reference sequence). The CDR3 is CASSGRQGGGYGYTF. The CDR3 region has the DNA TGTGCCAGCAGTGGTAGACAGGGGGGCGGATATGGCTACACCTTC.

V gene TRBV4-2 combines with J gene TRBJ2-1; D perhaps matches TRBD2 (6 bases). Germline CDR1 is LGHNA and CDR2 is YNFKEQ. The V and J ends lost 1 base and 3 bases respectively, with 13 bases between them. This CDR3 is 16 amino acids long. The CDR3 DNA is TGTGCCAGCAGCCAAGCCGGGACTCCACTCTACAATGAGCAGTTCTTC. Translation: CASSQAGTPLYNEQFF.

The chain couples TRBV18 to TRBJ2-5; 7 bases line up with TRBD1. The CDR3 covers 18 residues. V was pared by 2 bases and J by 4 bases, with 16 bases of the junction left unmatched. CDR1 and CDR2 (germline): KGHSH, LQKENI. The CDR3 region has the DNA TGTGCCAGCTCACCAGTGGCAGGGGGTCTGTCTTCTCCAGAGACCCAGTACTTC. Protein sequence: CASSPVAGGLSSPETQYF.

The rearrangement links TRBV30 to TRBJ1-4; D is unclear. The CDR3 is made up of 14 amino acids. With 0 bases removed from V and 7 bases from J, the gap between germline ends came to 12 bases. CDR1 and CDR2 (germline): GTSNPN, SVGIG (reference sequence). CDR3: CAWSVSGLSEKLFF. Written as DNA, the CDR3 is TGTGCCTGGAGTGTGTCAGGACTCTCTGAAAAACTGTTTTTT.

CDR3 protein: CASSSIPGQGDTEAFF. CDR3 nucleotides: TGCGCCAGCAGCTCAATTCCGGGACAGGGGGACACTGAAGCTTTCTTT. This chain connects TRBV5-1 to TRBJ1-1; TRBD1 matches 11 bases. The V segment lost 3 bases and the J segment 3 bases; nucleotides outside the gene matches: 7. The CDR3 loop spans 16 amino acids. Germline CDR1 and CDR2: SGHRS and YFSETQ.

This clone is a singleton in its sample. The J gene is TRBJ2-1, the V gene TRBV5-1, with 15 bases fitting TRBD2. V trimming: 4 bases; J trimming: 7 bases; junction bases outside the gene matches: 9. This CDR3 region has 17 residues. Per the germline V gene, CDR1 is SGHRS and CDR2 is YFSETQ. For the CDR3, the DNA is TGCGCCAGCAGCGTAGTCTTGGGACTAGCGGGAGGTAATGAGCAGTTCTTC. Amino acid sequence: CASSVVLGLAGGNEQFF.

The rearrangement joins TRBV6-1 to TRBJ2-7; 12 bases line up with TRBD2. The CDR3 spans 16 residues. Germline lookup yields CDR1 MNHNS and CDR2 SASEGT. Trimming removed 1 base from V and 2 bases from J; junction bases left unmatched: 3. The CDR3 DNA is TGTGCCAGCAGTGAAGGCCGACTAGCGGGAGCCTACGAGCAGTACTTC. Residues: CASSEGRLAGAYEQYF.

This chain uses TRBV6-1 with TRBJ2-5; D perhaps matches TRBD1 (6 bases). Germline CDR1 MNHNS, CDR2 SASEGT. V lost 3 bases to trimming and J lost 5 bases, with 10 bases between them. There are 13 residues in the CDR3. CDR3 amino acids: CASSEGHRETQYF. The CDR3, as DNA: TGTGCCAGCAGTGAGGGACACAGGGAGACCCAGTACTTC.